Each of the 6 T cell receptor beta chains below was sequenced from the same sample in a study of Tregs in tolerant kidney transplant recipients (dated by TCRdb to about 2019). The library came from the immunoSEQ multiplex PCR assay. TCRdb carries this immuneACCESS record with in-frame sequences only. Its versions omit some clonotypes, under half of them owing to an unresolved V gene in the studies checked, with the rest unexplained. This sample is represented by some 56,000 clones; 90% to 95% of them were singletons. The top ten clonotypes cover approximately 14% of the sample. The transplants used related donors along with nonmyeloablative bone marrow transplantation, and in the human trials mixed chimerism was transient. The sequencing used CD8+ T cells from blood (PBMCs), collected 24 months after the transplant. Source of these receptors: a human patient who received a combined kidney and bone marrow transplant. Following a transplant, a fraction of the T cells may be traceable to the graft donor.

The CDR3 here is CASSHIGLAGNTGELFF. CDR3 nucleotides: TGCGCCAGCAGCCATATTGGACTAGCGGGGAACACCGGGGAGCTGTTTTTT. This chain uses TRBV4-3 with TRBJ2-2; 11 bases fit TRBD2. Germline CDR1 reads LGHNA; CDR2 reads YSLEER. CDR3 size: 17 residues. V lost 3 bases, J lost 1 base, and 4 bases stayed unmatched.

The chain combines TRBV5-4 with TRBJ2-1; D possibly corresponds to TRBD2 (5 bases). The CDR3 has 16 amino acids. Per the germline V gene, CDR1 is SGHNT and CDR2 is YYREEE (reference sequence). The V end lost 1 base, the J end lost 0 bases, and 11 bases lay between the germline ends. The CDR3 protein is CASSLWSGSSYNEQFF. Written as DNA, the CDR3 is TGTGCCAGCAGCTTGTGGTCGGGAAGCTCCTACAATGAGCAGTTCTTC.

This clone came up a few times. V is TRBV7-9 and J is TRBJ2-7; TRBD2 matches 9 bases. The germline V gene encodes CDR1 SEHNR and CDR2 FQNEAQ (reference sequence). This CDR3 contains 15 residues. V lost 2 bases to trimming and J lost 2 bases; unmatched junction nucleotides: 4. CDR3 sequence reads: CASSLIRGGAYEQYF. In DNA, the CDR3 is TGTGCCAGCAGCTTAATTCGCGGGGGGGCCTACGAGCAGTACTTC. The variable domain in full, with the rest retrieved from reference TRBV7-9 and TRBJ2-7, is DTGVSQNPRHKITKRGQNVTFRCDPISEHNRLYWYRQTLGQGPEFLTYFQNEAQLEKSRLLSDRFSAERPKGSFSTLEIQRTEQGDSAMYLCASSLIRGGAYEQYFGPGTRLTVT.

J is TRBJ2-1 and V is TRBV9, with a tentative D call TRBD2 (5 bases). CDR1 and CDR2 from the germline V gene are SGDLS and YYNGEE. This CDR3 has 15 residues. V shed 0 bases and J shed 10 bases, with 17 bases lying between them. In DNA form, the CDR3 reads TGTGCCAGCAGCGTAGGCTCGGAGGCGAACAGAGAGCAGTTCTTC. Its protein is CASSVGSEANREQFF. Using reference TRBV9 and TRBJ2-1 for the parts outside the CDR3, the full variable domain is DSGVTQTPKHLITATGQRVTLRCSPRSGDLSVYWYQQSLDQGLQFLIQYYNGEERAKGNILERFSAQQFPDLHSELNLSSLELGDSALYFCASSVGSEANREQFFGPGTRLTVL.

This clone occurred once. The chain recombines TRBV6-6 with TRBJ2-1; a possible D gene is TRBD1 (6 bases). Trimming took 8 bases from V and 5 from J, leaving 16 bases between them. Germline values: CDR1 MNHNY, CDR2 SVGAGI (reference sequence). The CDR3 runs 14 residues. The CDR3 protein is CASSWQGPHNEQFF. The CDR3 coding sequence is TGTGCCAGCTCTTGGCAGGGGCCCCACAATGAGCAGTTCTTC.

J is TRBJ2-7 and V is TRBV19; D is uncertain. V dropped 4 bases and J dropped 7 bases, with 8 bases sitting between them. CDR1 is LNHDA, CDR2 SQIVND, per germline (reference sequence). The CDR3 is 11 residues long. CDR3: CASSNLEEQYF. The CDR3 region has the DNA TGTGCCAGTAGTAATTTAGAGGAGCAGTACTTC.